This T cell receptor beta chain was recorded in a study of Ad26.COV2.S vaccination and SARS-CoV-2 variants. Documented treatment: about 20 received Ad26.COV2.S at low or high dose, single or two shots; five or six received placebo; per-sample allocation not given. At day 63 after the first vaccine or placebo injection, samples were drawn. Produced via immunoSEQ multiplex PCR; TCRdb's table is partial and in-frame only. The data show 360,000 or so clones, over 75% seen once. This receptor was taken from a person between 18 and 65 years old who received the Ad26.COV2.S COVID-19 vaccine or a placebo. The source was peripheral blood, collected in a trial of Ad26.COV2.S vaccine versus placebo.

The chain's CDR3 is CASTSLSGLQAFF. CDR3 coding DNA: TGTGCCAGCACCTCGCTCTCGGGGTTACAAGCTTTCTTT. The J gene is TRBJ1-1, the V gene TRBV6-5; no clear D gene. V dropped 7 bases and J dropped 9 bases, with 18 bases sitting between them. CDR1 is MNHEY and CDR2 is SVGAGI in the germline V gene. This CDR3 spans 13 amino acids.